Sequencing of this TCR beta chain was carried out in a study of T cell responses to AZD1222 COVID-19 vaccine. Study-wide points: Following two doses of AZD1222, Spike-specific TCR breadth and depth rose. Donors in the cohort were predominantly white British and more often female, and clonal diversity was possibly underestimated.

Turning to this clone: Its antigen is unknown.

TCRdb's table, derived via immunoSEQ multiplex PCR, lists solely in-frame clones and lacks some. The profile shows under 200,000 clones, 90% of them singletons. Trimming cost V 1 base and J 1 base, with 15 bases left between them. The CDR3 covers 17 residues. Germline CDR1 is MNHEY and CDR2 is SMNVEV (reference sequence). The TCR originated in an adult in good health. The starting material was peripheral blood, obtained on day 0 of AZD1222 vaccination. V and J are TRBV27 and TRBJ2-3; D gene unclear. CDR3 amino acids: CASSLLGANHGTDTQYF. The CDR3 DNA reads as TGTGCCAGCAGTTTATTGGGTGCTAACCACGGCACAGATACGCAGTATTTT.